One and the same sample provided the 5 T cell receptor beta chains below, sequenced in a study of T cell changes during pregnancy in multiple sclerosis. Clones were sequenced by immunoSEQ multiplex PCR, and TCRdb holds only the in-frame ones, with some missing. The repertoire holds around 60,000 clones, with 90% to 97% as singletons. Sequencing was performed on CD8+ T cells from peripheral blood mononuclear cells, taken after pregnancy. Source of these receptors: a female donor with multiple sclerosis, enrolled in a pregnancy study.

The V call is TRBV28, the J call TRBJ1-5, with 9 positions matching TRBD1. This CDR3 is built from 14 residues. After removal of 5 bases from V and 10 bases from J, the junction contained 9 bases not matched to a gene. Germline CDR1 is MDHEN and CDR2 is SYDVKM. In nucleotides, the CDR3 is TGTGCCAGCAGTCCGCGGGACAGGGTCGGACCCCAGCATTTT. Residues: CASSPRDRVGPQHF. The entire variable domain, with the rest obtained from reference TRBV28 and TRBJ1-5, is as follows: DVKVTQSSRYLVKRTGEKVFLECVQDMDHENMFWYRQDPGLGLRLIYFSYDVKMKEKGDIPEGYSVSREKKERFSLILESASTNQTSMYLCASSPRDRVGPQHFGDGTRLSIL.

The rearrangement joins TRBV27 to TRBJ1-1, with 7 bases matching TRBD1. CDR3 length equals 14 residues. Germline assignment: CDR1 MNHEY and CDR2 SMNVEV (reference sequence). Trimming cost V 5 bases and J 4 bases; bases outside gene matches: 7. CDR3 sequence: CASSPTGEITEAFF. The CDR3, as DNA: TGTGCCAGCAGTCCCACAGGGGAAATCACTGAAGCTTTCTTT.

This clone was seen a single time. This chain uses TRBV7-2 with TRBJ2-7; 8 bases line up with TRBD1. This CDR3 has 14 residues. V lost 8 bases and J lost 0; bases outside the gene matches: 6. Germline loops: CDR1 SGHTA, CDR2 FQGNSA. This CDR3 is CASGQGPDSYEQYF. Written as DNA, the CDR3 is TGTGCCAGCGGACAGGGCCCCGACTCCTACGAGCAGTACTTC.

The chain recombines TRBV29-1 with TRBJ2-2, with D possibly matching TRBD2 (6 bases). CDR1 and CDR2 (germline): SQVTM, ANQGSEA. The CDR3 spans 15 residues. Trimming removed 2 bases from V and 0 bases from J, with 10 bases in between. The CDR3 loop reads CSVERRDPNTGELFF. The DNA of the CDR3 is TGCAGCGTTGAAAGGAGGGACCCGAACACCGGGGAGCTGTTTTTT.

This chain connects TRBV27 to TRBJ1-1, with TRBD1 as a possible D gene (5 bases). Trimming removed 4 bases from V and 3 bases from J, with 15 bases in between. Per the germline V gene, CDR1 is MNHEY and CDR2 is SMNVEV (reference sequence). The CDR3 loop spans 15 amino acids. Written as DNA, the CDR3 is TGTGCCAGCAGTTCTCTCACGGGCAGGGACACTGAAGCTTTCTTT. Translating it yields CASSSLTGRDTEAFF.